This T cell receptor (beta chain) derives from a study of spatial heterogeneity in lung cancer. Findings of the study overall: Among blood samples, ubiquitous expanded tumor TCRs appeared more at resection than at follow-up.

From germline, CDR1 is MDHEN and CDR2 SYDVKM. Trimming stripped 7 bases from V and 0 bases from J, with 16 bases between. The CDR3 is made up of 16 amino acids. Sample time point: blood at routine non-recurrence follow-up after resection. Extraction of whole RNA from tumor, nontumor lung or frozen PBMC preceded unsorted sequencing. MiXCR, applied by TCRdb to the 5' RACE reads, yields one record per CDR3 protein. The table shows around 120,000 distinct CDR3 sequences, with 12% occurring only once. Concerning this clonotype itself: Its antigen remains unidentified.

The source is a male donor with early-stage non-small cell lung cancer. Sequenced here: PBMCs, sampled at follow-up. The genes are TRBV28 and TRBJ1-5, with D possibly matching TRBD1 (5 bases). Here the CDR3 DNA reads TGTGCCAGCATTCGCCAAAGGGGTTATAGCAATCAGCCCCAGCATTTT. This codes for CASIRQRGYSNQPQHF.